This T cell receptor beta chain derives from a study of PD-1 blockade in classical Hodgkin lymphoma. Findings and caveats of the study: According to reports, newly diagnosed patients had lower baseline TCR diversity than healthy donors, and relapsed/refractory patients had lower baseline TCR diversity still.

As to time point: cycle 4 day 1 (C4D1), after about 6 weeks of nivolumab. Autologous stem cell transplantation was followed by relapse in every patient, and brentuximab vedotin exposure varied. Best outcomes ranged across complete response, partial response and progressive disease. The CDR3 covers 13 residues. Trimming left V 6 bases short and J 4 bases short, with 10 bases between. CDR1 and CDR2 from the germline V gene are MNHNS and SASEGT. About this clone itself: The target antigen is unknown.

Method: immunoSEQ multiplex PCR; TCRdb's copy keeps in-frame clones and lacks some. The sample yields 99,000 or so clones, roughly nine tenths seen once. The receptor comes from a human donor with classical Hodgkin lymphoma. Sequencing used peripheral blood mononuclear cells (PBMCs), obtained before the fourth cycle of nivolumab. The gene calls are TRBV6-1 and TRBJ1-5, with TRBD1 as a possible D gene (6 bases). The CDR3 nucleotides read TGTGCCAGCAGCTACAGGGCTAATCAGCCCCAGCATTTT. Translation: CASSYRANQPQHF.